These 27 T cell receptor beta chains were all obtained from the same sample, sequenced in a study of blood T cell repertoires in COVID-19. The table came from immunoSEQ multiplex PCR; TCRdb's copy has only in-frame clones and leaves some out. This sample has 80,000 to 95,000 clones, with approximately 87% found just once. The material sequenced was peripheral blood. The receptors were sampled from a human donor in a cohort sampled during active COVID-19.

This clone has ten or more counts. J is TRBJ2-1 and V is TRBV10-1, with TRBD2 as a possible D gene (6 bases). The V gene lost 7 bases and the J gene lost 8 bases, with 9 bases spanning the gap. Germline-derived CDR1 and CDR2 are WNHNN and SYGVQD (reference sequence). CDR3 length: 11 amino acids. The CDR3 nucleotides are TGCGCCAGCAAATCGGGGGATGAGCAGTTCTTC. It is translated as CASKSGDEQFF.

This chain links TRBV7-9 with TRBJ1-3; D ambiguous. The CDR3 is 14 amino acids. Germline lookup yields CDR1 SEHNR and CDR2 FQNEAQ (reference sequence). Deletions cut 5 bases from V and 0 bases from J, with 8 bases between. In DNA form, the CDR3 reads TGTGCCAGCAGCCTATCAATCTCTGGAAACACCATATATTTT. This gives the protein CASSLSISGNTIYF.

The chain joins TRBV6-6 to TRBJ2-3, with D unclear. Trimming pared 0 bases from V and 6 bases from J, leaving 4 bases between. The germline V gene encodes CDR1 MNHNY and CDR2 SVGAGI (reference sequence). CDR3 length: 12 residues. The CDR3 sequence is CASSYSRDTQYF. The DNA of the CDR3 is TGTGCCAGCAGTTACTCGAGGGATACGCAGTATTTT.

In this sample, this clone turned up once. This chain links TRBV10-3 with TRBJ1-5; 8 bases are a match to TRBD1. The CDR3 runs 14 residues. The V and J ends lost 0 bases and 6 bases, in that order; junction bases with no gene match: 1. Germline V gene lookup returns CDR1 ENHRY and CDR2 SYGVKD. CDR3 nucleotide sequence: TGTGCCATCAGTGAGTCCCAGGGGGCTCAGCCCCAGCATTTT. This sequence encodes CAISESQGAQPQHF.

The chain carries TRBV3-1 (or the pseudogene TRBV3-2) and TRBJ2-5; the match to TRBD1 covers 7 bases. The germline V gene has CDR1 LGHDT and CDR2 YNNKEL (reference sequence). The junction had 8 bases not matched to a gene; V was cut back by 1 base and J by 6 bases. This CDR3 is built from 15 residues. In nucleotides, the CDR3 is TGTGCCAGCAGCCAAGGGGAAGGGGGCCGCCAGACCCAGTACTTC. Translation gives CASSQGEGGRQTQYF.

This chain connects TRBV28 to TRBJ1-4; TRBD1 matches 7 bases. Looked up from germline, CDR1 is MDHEN and CDR2 is SYDVKM. The CDR3 has 15 amino acids. The J segment lost 5 bases and the V segment lost 5 bases, leaving 8 bases of the junction unmatched. The CDR3 nucleotides read TGTGCCAGCAGTCCCCCAGACAGGGTAAATGAAAAACTGTTTTTT. Translating gives CASSPPDRVNEKLFF.

The chain recombines TRBV20-1 with TRBJ2-1, with D perhaps TRBD2 (5 bases). The germline V gene encodes CDR1 DFQATT and CDR2 SNEGSKA (reference sequence). The V end lost 3 bases, the J end lost 10 bases, and 25 bases lay between the germline ends. The CDR3 has 16 residues. CDR3 loop: CSASSRGTQARGEQFF. As DNA, the CDR3 is TGCAGTGCTAGTAGTCGCGGTACGCAAGCAAGAGGGGAGCAGTTCTTC.

In DNA, the CDR3 is TGTGCCAGCGGGACAGGCATTGATACACCCCTCCACTTT. It translates to CASGTGIDTPLHF. This sequence joins TRBV28 and TRBJ1-6, with 8 nucleotides matching TRBD1. Germline V gives CDR1 MDHEN, CDR2 SYDVKM. The CDR3 is 13 residues long. V shed 8 bases, J shed 11 bases, and the junction held 8 bases outside the gene matches.

This chain connects TRBV5-6 to TRBJ1-5, with D unresolved. The germline CDR1 and CDR2 sequences are SGHDT and YYEEEE. There are 15 residues in the CDR3. The V and J ends lost 5 bases and 5 bases respectively, with 17 bases between them. The CDR3 protein is CASSLRGSYDQPQHF. The CDR3 DNA reads TGTGCCAGCAGTCTCCGTGGCTCTTATGATCAGCCCCAGCATTTT.

The rearrangement joins TRBV19 to TRBJ2-7; no definite D call. The CDR3 spans 14 residues. Germline CDR1 is LNHDA and CDR2 is SQIVND (reference sequence). The germline V and J ends were trimmed by 9 bases and 4 bases, with 19 bases remaining between them. In DNA, the CDR3 is TGTGCCAGCTCCACCTCTTCGCGGCCTTACGAGCAGTACTTC. It specifies CASSTSSRPYEQYF.

The gene calls are TRBV7-9 and TRBJ1-1; the D gene is possibly TRBD1 (5 bases). With 5 bases removed from V and 0 bases from J, the gap between germline ends came to 22 bases. The germline V gene encodes CDR1 SEHNR and CDR2 FQNEAQ (reference sequence). The CDR3 has 18 residues. CDR3 DNA sequence: TGTGCCAGCAGCCAGGGTTTCAAGGCTGCTATCTTGAACACTGAAGCTTTCTTT. Protein sequence: CASSQGFKAAILNTEAFF.

This rearrangement joins TRBV27 to TRBJ1-2; D remains ambiguous. CDR3 length equals 13 residues. V was clipped by 4 bases and J by 5 bases, with 11 bases between them. Germline-derived CDR1 and CDR2 are MNHEY and SMNVEV (reference sequence). DNA of the CDR3: TGTGCCAGCAGTTCGCGGGGTTGGTATGGCTACACCTTC. Translating it yields CASSSRGWYGYTF.

This sequence joins TRBV28 and TRBJ2-7; 8 positions match TRBD1. J gave up 5 bases and V 0 bases, and 9 bases lay outside the gene matches. The CDR3 covers 16 residues. Germline loops: CDR1 MDHEN, CDR2 SYDVKM. The chain's CDR3 is CASSLWTFGQGNEQYF. The CDR3 DNA is TGTGCCAGCAGTTTATGGACGTTTGGACAGGGAAACGAGCAGTACTTC.

This clone was seen repeatedly, ten times or more. The chain couples TRBV4-1 to TRBJ1-1; no clear D. CDR1 and CDR2 (germline): MGHRA, YSYEKL. V gave up 1 base and J gave up 5 bases, with 14 bases separating them. The CDR3 consists of 15 residues. CDR3: CASSQGSYGSTEAFF. The CDR3 DNA sequence: TGCGCCAGCAGCCAAGGGTCGTACGGGAGTACTGAAGCTTTCTTT.

J is TRBJ1-5 and V is TRBV19; D uncertain. Per germline, CDR1 LNHDA and CDR2 SQIVND (reference sequence). There are 16 residues in the CDR3. Trimming pared 3 bases from V and 5 bases from J, leaving 17 bases between. CDR3 sequence: CASSMAREGGYQPQHF. CDR3 in DNA: TGTGCCAGTAGTATGGCCCGAGAGGGCGGCTATCAGCCCCAGCATTTT.

The chain couples TRBV30 to TRBJ2-1; 8 bases are a match to TRBD2. CDR1 GTSNPN and CDR2 SVGIG come from the germline V gene (reference sequence). The CDR3 loop spans 14 amino acids. Germline trimming cut 6 bases from V and 5 bases from J; bases unmatched to any gene: 9. The CDR3 DNA reads TGTGCCTGCCCGAGGAGCGGGGGCAACAATGAGCAGTTCTTC. It yields the protein CACPRSGGNNEQFF.

The rearrangement joins TRBV19 to TRBJ2-7; D not certain. V was cut by 4 bases and J by 2 bases, with 9 bases left in between. The CDR3 covers 13 residues. Germline V lookup: CDR1 LNHDA, CDR2 SQIVND (reference sequence). In DNA form, the CDR3 reads TGTGCCAGTAGTAAAGGCGGAGCCTACGAGCAGTACTTC. It encodes CASSKGGAYEQYF.

This sequence joins TRBV5-3 and TRBJ2-3; TRBD1 agrees at 9 bases. TRBV5-3 is labeled an ORF, and its function is uncertain. Trimming cost V 6 bases and J 2 bases; bases outside gene matches: 10. The CDR3 consists of 16 residues. The CDR3 loop is CARKNRGRGNTDTQYF. The CDR3 bases are TGTGCCAGAAAAAACAGGGGGCGAGGGAACACAGATACGCAGTATTTT.

The chain couples TRBV4-2 to TRBJ1-1; D unresolved. The CDR3 totals 13 residues. Trimming removed 6 bases from V and 0 bases from J, with 8 bases in between. Germline V gene sequence: CDR1 LGHNA, CDR2 YNFKEQ. The CDR3 nucleotides are TGTGCCAGCAGACCGGACTTGAACACTGAAGCTTTCTTT. Amino acids: CASRPDLNTEAFF.

The chain couples TRBV6-2 or TRBV6-3 to TRBJ2-1; D uncertain. Trimming pared 6 bases from V and 0 bases from J, leaving 12 bases between. From germline, CDR1 is MNHEY and CDR2 SVGEGT. This CDR3 is built from 15 residues. The CDR3 sequence: CASSLKSSSYNEQFF. The CDR3 DNA reads TGTGCCAGCAGCCTCAAATCCAGCTCCTACAATGAGCAGTTCTTC.

The V gene is TRBV7-2, the J gene TRBJ2-7; D is ambiguous. The V and J ends lost 2 bases and 5 bases respectively, with 4 bases between them. This CDR3 has 11 amino acids. From germline, CDR1 is SGHTA and CDR2 FQGNSA. The DNA for the CDR3 is TGTGCCAGCAGCTTACGGGACGAGCAGTACTTC. Translated, it gives CASSLRDEQYF.

This chain uses TRBV7-9 with TRBJ1-3, with 11 bases identical to TRBD1. The CDR3 loop spans 15 amino acids. Germline V gene data show CDR1 as SEHNR and CDR2 as FQNEAQ (reference sequence). The V gene end was trimmed by 5 bases and the J gene end by 4 bases; junction bases not matched to a gene: 4. The CDR3 sequence is CASSPDRGRGNTIYF. The CDR3 coding sequence is TGTGCCAGCAGCCCGGACAGGGGGCGAGGAAACACCATATATTTT.

The V gene is TRBV9, the J gene TRBJ2-7, with 10 positions matching TRBD1. The germline gives CDR1 SGDLS, CDR2 YYNGEE. The CDR3 runs 19 residues. V shed 0 bases and J 5 bases; nucleotides not matched to a gene: 17. The CDR3 loop reads CASSVEGDLGQGGIHEQYF. Here the CDR3 DNA reads TGTGCCAGCAGCGTAGAGGGAGACCTTGGACAGGGGGGGATCCACGAGCAGTACTTC.

The chain has TRBV19 and TRBJ1-2; the match to TRBD1 covers 7 bases. The CDR3 covers 15 residues. J was trimmed by 8 bases and V by 3 bases; bases with no gene match: 12. Per germline, CDR1 LNHDA and CDR2 SQIVND (reference sequence). The CDR3 nucleotides read TGTGCCAGTAGTATTTTTGGGGCAGGGGGAAAAGGCTACACCTTC. Translated, it gives CASSIFGAGGKGYTF.

CDR3 amino acids: CASSLAAGGLSDTQYF. The CDR3 nucleotides read TGTGCCAGCAGCTTAGCAGCGGGGGGGCTTTCAGATACGCAGTATTTT. The V gene is TRBV7-2, the J gene TRBJ2-3; 10 nucleotides agree with TRBD2. The CDR3 is 16 amino acids. Germline CDR1 reads SGHTA; CDR2 reads FQGNSA. V lost 0 bases to trimming and J lost 4 bases; unmatched junction nucleotides: 4.

The genes are TRBV7-3 and TRBJ2-2; 7 bases match TRBD1. J lost 4 bases, V lost 5 bases, and 4 bases had no gene match. This CDR3 has 14 residues. Germline V gives CDR1 SGHTA, CDR2 FQGTGA. CDR3 in amino acids: CASSEGQSTGELFF. As DNA, the CDR3 is TGTGCCAGCAGCGAGGGACAGAGCACCGGGGAGCTGTTTTTT.

V is TRBV4-1 and J is TRBJ1-4, with D tentatively TRBD1 (6 bases). Trimming pared 1 base from V and 5 bases from J, leaving 14 bases between. Germline CDR1 MGHRA, CDR2 YSYEKL. The CDR3 contains 16 residues. As DNA, the CDR3 is TGCGCCAGCAGCCAAGGTGTGATGGACAGCAATGAAAAACTGTTTTTT. This sequence encodes CASSQGVMDSNEKLFF.